These 2 T cell receptor beta chains share one sample of origin, sequenced in a study of control samples from healthy donors and cancer patients. Produced via immunoSEQ multiplex PCR; TCRdb's table is partial and in-frame only. The top ten hold about 18% of the sample, which has some 96,000 clones, about 90% seen once. Sequencing used blood. These receptors all come from a woman aged 50 to 60 in good health.

J is TRBJ2-3 and V is TRBV5-6; TRBD1 agrees at 8 bases. The trim removed 0 bases at V and 6 bases at J, leaving 3 bases unmatched. There are 14 residues in the CDR3. Germline V lookup: CDR1 SGHDT, CDR2 YYEEEE. CDR3: CASSLDRGWDTQYF. The CDR3 DNA follows: TGTGCCAGCAGCTTGGACAGGGGGTGGGATACGCAGTATTTT.

With regard to this clone: Germline and junction disagree at one end, which may indicate a read error. The V and J genes are TRBV6-1 and TRBJ2-7; TRBD1 matches 7 bases. CDR3 size: 14 residues. In germline, CDR1 is MNHNS, CDR2 SASEGT. The CDR3: CASCDRVPSYEQYF. DNA of the CDR3: TGTGCCAGCTGTGACAGGGTCCCTTCCTACGAGCAGTACTTC.